This T cell receptor beta chain was documented in a study of cytomegalovirus exposure and HLA in healthy donors. The V end lost 0 bases, the J end lost 4 bases, and 16 bases lay between the germline ends. The germline CDR1 and CDR2 sequences are GTSNPN and SVGIG (reference sequence). There are 16 residues in the CDR3. A multiplex PCR was run with 60 Vbeta primers and 13 Jbeta primers. Clones were read by immunoSEQ multiplex PCR, and TCRdb kept only the in-frame ones, dropping some. The sample has 100,000 to 140,000 clones; around two thirds are singletons. The chain recombines TRBV30 with TRBJ1-3; D is perhaps TRBD1 (6 bases). The sequenced material came from PBMCs. The sequence came from a woman aged 40-49 years in good health and CMV-seropositive. The DNA of the CDR3 is TGTGCCTGGAGTGTACAGGGCAGTCAGAGGGGAAACACCATATATTTT. This sequence encodes CAWSVQGSQRGNTIYF.